The text below deals with one TCR beta chain. The antigen remains unidentified. This sample was taken from a study of T cell responses to AZD1222 COVID-19 vaccine. The study's findings and limits: Researchers took repertoire samples only after the peak T cell response had come. When two AZD1222 doses had been given, Spike-specific TCR breadth and depth rose.

The repertoire was sequenced with immunoSEQ multiplex PCR; TCRdb's copy has only in-frame clones and lacks some. Altogether approximately 94,000 clones are present, about 90% being singletons, with the ten largest covering over 4%. The origin of this receptor is an adult in good health. The input for sequencing was peripheral blood, taken on day 0 of MenACWY control vaccination.

DNA for the CDR3: TGCGCCAGCAGCTTGGAGTTAGTCTCTGGGGCCAACGTCCTGACTTTC. It specifies CASSLELVSGANVLTF. The gene calls are TRBV5-1 and TRBJ2-6, with D uncertain. V lost 0 bases and J 0 bases, leaving 7 bases between the germline ends. CDR1 is SGHRS, CDR2 YFSETQ, per germline. This CDR3 has 16 residues.